These 9 T cell receptor beta chains were all obtained from the same sample, sequenced in a study of OX40 agonist ivuxolimab in advanced cancers. Clones were sequenced by immunoSEQ multiplex PCR, and TCRdb holds only the in-frame ones, with some missing. Of 45,000 or so clones in the sample, approximately 80% are singletons; the top ten hold roughly 2.5%. The starting material was CD4+ or CD8+ T cells sorted from blood, obtained in a trial of the OX40 agonist ivuxolimab. Every receptor here comes from an adult with an advanced solid tumor such as melanoma, head and neck, liver or kidney cancer.

The V and J genes are TRBV18 and TRBJ2-2; TRBD1 agrees at 8 bases. This CDR3 contains 18 residues. With 6 bases clipped from V and 4 bases from J, the junction kept 16 bases outside the gene matches. The V gene's germline CDR1 is KGHSH and CDR2 LQKENI. The CDR3 is CASSLPDGQGVGTGELFF. DNA for the CDR3: TGTGCCAGCTCCCTCCCGGACGGACAGGGAGTCGGCACCGGGGAGCTGTTTTTT.

The chain recombines TRBV11-1 with TRBJ2-1; the match to TRBD2 covers 8 bases. Germline trimming cut 5 bases from V and 8 bases from J; bases unmatched to any gene: 5. The germline V gene has CDR1 SGHAT and CDR2 FQDESV (reference sequence). This CDR3 is built from 13 residues. The CDR3 DNA sequence: TGTGCCAGCAGCGGGACTAGATTCGATGAGCAGTTCTTC. Translation: CASSGTRFDEQFF.

This chain links TRBV6-6 with TRBJ1-3; D not resolved. From germline, CDR1 is MNHNY and CDR2 SVGAGI (reference sequence). The germline V and J ends were trimmed by 3 bases and 1 base, with 7 bases remaining between them. CDR3 size: 14 residues. CDR3 bases: TGTGCCAGCAGTTATTTGATATCTGGAAACACCATATATTTT. Protein sequence: CASSYLISGNTIYF.

This chain uses TRBV5-4 with TRBJ2-3; 10 bases line up with TRBD2. There are 16 residues in the CDR3. Germline V gene data show CDR1 as SGHNT and CDR2 as YYREEE (reference sequence). With 1 base clipped from V and 4 bases from J, the junction kept 6 bases outside the gene matches. CDR3 protein: CASSLRSGGAPDTQYF. CDR3 nucleotides: TGTGCCAGCAGCTTGAGGAGCGGGGGGGCACCAGATACGCAGTATTTT. The full variable domain, rest sourced from reference TRBV5-4 and TRBJ2-3, is ETGVTQSPTHLIKTRGQQVTLRCSSQSGHNTVSWYQQALGQGPQFIFQYYREEENGRGNFPPRFSGLQFPNYSSELNVNALELDDSALYLCASSLRSGGAPDTQYFGPGTRLTVL.

This clone was detected only once. The chain recombines TRBV7-2 with TRBJ1-6; D remains unclear. V gave up 5 bases and J gave up 6 bases, with 17 bases separating them. Germline V gene lookup returns CDR1 SGHTA and CDR2 FQGNSA. The CDR3 runs to 16 residues. The CDR3 loop is CASSPMRVAGNSPLHF. CDR3 sequence (DNA): TGTGCCAGCAGCCCAATGCGGGTGGCGGGTAATTCACCCCTCCACTTT.

CDR3 bases: TGTGCCAGCAGCGGTATGAGGGGCCTTTCGAACACCGGGGAGCTGTTTTTT. It yields the protein CASSGMRGLSNTGELFF. V and J are TRBV5-6 and TRBJ2-2; either TRBD1 or TRBD2 may fit D (5 bases each). Germline V gene lookup returns CDR1 SGHDT and CDR2 YYEEEE. Trimming removed 4 bases at V and 0 bases at J, with 16 bases between. This CDR3 comprises 17 residues.

The V gene is TRBV5-1, the J gene TRBJ1-1; D uncertain. This CDR3 contains 13 residues. V lost 4 bases, J lost 0 bases, and 7 bases lay in between. Germline CDR1 is SGHRS and CDR2 is YFSETQ. CDR3 amino acids: CASSPHLNTEAFF. The CDR3 DNA sequence: TGCGCCAGCAGCCCACATCTGAACACTGAAGCTTTCTTT.

The chain carries TRBV18 and TRBJ1-5, with 10 positions matching TRBD1. In germline, CDR1 is KGHSH, CDR2 LQKENI. V was pared by 4 bases and J by 7 bases, with 7 bases of the junction left unmatched. CDR3 size: 15 residues. The CDR3 protein is CASSRVGTGDQPQHF. The CDR3 nucleotides read TGTGCCAGCTCACGGGTAGGGACAGGGGACCAGCCCCAGCATTTT.

CDR3 residues: CASSQTRTSDTQYF. The CDR3 DNA follows: TGCGCCAGCAGCCAAACACGGACTTCAGATACGCAGTATTTT. This chain uses TRBV4-3 with TRBJ2-3; D is perhaps TRBD2 (5 bases). Germline V gene sequence: CDR1 LGHNA, CDR2 YSLEER. The CDR3 is 14 amino acids. The V gene lost 2 bases and the J gene lost 4 bases, with 10 bases spanning the gap.